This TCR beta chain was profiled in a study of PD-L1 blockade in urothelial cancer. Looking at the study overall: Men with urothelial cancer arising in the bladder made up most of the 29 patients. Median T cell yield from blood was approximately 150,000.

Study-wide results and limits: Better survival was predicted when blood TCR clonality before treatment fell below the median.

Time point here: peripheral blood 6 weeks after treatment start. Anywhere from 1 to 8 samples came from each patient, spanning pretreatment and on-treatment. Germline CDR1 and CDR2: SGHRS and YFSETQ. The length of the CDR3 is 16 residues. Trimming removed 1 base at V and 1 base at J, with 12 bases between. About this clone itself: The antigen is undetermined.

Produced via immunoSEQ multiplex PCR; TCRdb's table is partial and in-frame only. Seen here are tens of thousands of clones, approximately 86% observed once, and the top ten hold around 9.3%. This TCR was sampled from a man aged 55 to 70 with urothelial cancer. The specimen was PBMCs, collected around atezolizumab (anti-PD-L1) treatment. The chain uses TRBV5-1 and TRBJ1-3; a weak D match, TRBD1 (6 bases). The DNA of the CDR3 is TGCGCCAGCAGCTTGCAAGGCGGACAGTCTGGAAACACCATATATTTT. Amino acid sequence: CASSLQGGQSGNTIYF.